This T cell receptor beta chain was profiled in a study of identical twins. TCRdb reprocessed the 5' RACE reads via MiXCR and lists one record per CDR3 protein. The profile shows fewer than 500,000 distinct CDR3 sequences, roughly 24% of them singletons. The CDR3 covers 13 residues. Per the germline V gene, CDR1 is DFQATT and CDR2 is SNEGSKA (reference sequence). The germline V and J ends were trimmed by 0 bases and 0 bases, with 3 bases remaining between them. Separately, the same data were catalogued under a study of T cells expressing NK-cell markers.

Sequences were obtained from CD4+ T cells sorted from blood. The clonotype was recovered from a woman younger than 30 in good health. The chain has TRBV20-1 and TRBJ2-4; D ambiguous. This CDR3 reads CSARDLAKNIQYF. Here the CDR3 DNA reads TGCAGTGCTAGAGATCTAGCCAAAAACATTCAGTACTTC.